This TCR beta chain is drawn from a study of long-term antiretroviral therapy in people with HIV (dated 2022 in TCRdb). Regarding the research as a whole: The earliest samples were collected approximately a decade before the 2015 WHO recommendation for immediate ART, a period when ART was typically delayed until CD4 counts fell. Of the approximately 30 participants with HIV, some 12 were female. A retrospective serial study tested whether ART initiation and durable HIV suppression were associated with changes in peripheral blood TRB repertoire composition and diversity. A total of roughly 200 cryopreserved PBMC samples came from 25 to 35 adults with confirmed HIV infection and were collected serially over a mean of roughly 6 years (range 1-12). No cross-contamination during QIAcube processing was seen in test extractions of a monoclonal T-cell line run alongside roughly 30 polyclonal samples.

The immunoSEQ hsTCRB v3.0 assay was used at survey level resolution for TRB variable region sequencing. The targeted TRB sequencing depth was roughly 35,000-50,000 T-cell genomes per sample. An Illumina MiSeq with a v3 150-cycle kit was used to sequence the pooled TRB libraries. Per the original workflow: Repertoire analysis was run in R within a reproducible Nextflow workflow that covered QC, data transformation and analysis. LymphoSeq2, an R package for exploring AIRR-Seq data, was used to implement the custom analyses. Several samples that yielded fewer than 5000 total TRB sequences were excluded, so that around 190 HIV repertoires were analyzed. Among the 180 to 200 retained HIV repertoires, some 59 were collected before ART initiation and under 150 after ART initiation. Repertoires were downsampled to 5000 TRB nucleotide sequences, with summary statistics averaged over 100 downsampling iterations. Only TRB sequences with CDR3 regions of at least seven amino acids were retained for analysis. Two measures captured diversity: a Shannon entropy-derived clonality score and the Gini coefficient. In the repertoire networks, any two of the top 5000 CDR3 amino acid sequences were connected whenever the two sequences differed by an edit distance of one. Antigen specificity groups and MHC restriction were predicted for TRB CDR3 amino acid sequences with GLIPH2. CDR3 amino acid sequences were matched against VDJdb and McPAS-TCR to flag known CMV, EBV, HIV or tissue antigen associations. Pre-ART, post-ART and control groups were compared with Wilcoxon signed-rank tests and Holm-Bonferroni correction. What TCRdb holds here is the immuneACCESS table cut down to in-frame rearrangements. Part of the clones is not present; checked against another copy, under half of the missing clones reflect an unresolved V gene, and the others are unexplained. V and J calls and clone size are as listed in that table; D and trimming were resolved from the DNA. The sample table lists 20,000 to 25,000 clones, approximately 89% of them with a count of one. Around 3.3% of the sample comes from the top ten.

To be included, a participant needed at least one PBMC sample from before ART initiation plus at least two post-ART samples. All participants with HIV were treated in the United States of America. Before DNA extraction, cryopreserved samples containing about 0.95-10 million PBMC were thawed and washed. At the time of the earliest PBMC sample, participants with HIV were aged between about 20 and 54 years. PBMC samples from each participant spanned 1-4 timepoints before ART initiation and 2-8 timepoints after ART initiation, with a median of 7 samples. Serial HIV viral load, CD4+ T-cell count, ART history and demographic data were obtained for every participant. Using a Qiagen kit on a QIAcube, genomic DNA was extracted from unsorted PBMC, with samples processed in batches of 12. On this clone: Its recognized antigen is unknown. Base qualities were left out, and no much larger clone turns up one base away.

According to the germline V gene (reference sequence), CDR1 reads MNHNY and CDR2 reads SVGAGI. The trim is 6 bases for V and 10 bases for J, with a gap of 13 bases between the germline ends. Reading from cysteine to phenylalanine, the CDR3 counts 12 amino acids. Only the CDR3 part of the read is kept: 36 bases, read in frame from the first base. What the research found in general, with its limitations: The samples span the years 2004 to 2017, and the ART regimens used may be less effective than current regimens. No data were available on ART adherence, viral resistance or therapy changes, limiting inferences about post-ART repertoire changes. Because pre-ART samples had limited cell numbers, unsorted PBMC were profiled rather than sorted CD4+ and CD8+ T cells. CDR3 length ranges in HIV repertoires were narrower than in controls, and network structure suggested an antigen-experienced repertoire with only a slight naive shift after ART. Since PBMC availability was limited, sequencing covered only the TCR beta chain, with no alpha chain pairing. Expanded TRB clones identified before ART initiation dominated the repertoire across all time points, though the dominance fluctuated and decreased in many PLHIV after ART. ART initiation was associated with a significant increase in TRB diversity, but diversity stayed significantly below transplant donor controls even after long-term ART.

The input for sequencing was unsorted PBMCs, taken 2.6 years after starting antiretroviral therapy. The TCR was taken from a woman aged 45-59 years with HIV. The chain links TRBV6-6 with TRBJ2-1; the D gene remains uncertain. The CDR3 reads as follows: CASSPPAYEQFF. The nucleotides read TGTGCCAGCAGCCCCCCCGCGTACGAGCAGTTCTTC.